This T cell receptor beta chain was sequenced during a study of OX40 agonist ivuxolimab in advanced cancers. Overall study: It was permissible to have had prior anti-PD-1, anti-PD-L1 or anti-CTLA-4 therapy, and over 35% had some.

Findings and caveats of the study: By week 6 at 0.1 to 3.0 mg/kg, blood CD4+ and CD8+ T cells had expanded clonally.

This CDR3 is 15 amino acids long. V was pared by 0 bases and J by 4 bases, with 10 bases between. The germline CDR1 and CDR2 sequences are SGHAT and FQNNGV. As to this clone: Antigen unknown.

The method was immunoSEQ multiplex PCR; TCRdb's version includes in-frame clones alone and lacks a portion of them. The top ten hold 8% to 10% of the sample, which has 60,000 to 80,000 clones, 70% to 90% seen once. The material was CD4+ or CD8+ T cells sorted from blood, obtained in a trial of the OX40 agonist ivuxolimab. The clonotype originates from an adult with an advanced solid tumor such as melanoma, head and neck, liver or kidney cancer. The V and J genes are TRBV11-2 and TRBJ1-5, with a weak D call TRBD1 (5 bases). CDR3 amino acids: CASSLDQAGNQPQHF. CDR3 sequence (DNA): TGTGCCAGCAGCTTAGATCAGGCAGGGAATCAGCCCCAGCATTTT.